This entry is about one TCR beta chain. Antigen specificity is unknown. Donors were around ten juvenile idiopathic arthritis patients with active disease. This sample was taken from a study of synovial regulatory T cells in juvenile arthritis. Overall study results and limits: Synovial Teff and blood CPL repertoires partially overlapped with iaTreg TCR repertoires, which were largely patient-private.

The table came from immunoSEQ multiplex PCR; TCRdb's copy has only in-frame clones and leaves some out. The repertoire table contains approximately 9,600 clones. Sequences were obtained from Treg cells from blood. Specified subset: remaining (HLA-DR-negative) circulating blood Treg cells. The receptor was isolated from a donor between 2 and 29 years old with juvenile idiopathic arthritis.

CDR3 region: CASSKTGFSYEQYF. V is TRBV21-1 and J is TRBJ2-7; the D gene TCRdb calls, TRBD2, cannot be checked with no DNA. TRBV21-1 is termed a pseudogene. The CDR3 is made up of 14 amino acids. A DNA sequence was not provided.